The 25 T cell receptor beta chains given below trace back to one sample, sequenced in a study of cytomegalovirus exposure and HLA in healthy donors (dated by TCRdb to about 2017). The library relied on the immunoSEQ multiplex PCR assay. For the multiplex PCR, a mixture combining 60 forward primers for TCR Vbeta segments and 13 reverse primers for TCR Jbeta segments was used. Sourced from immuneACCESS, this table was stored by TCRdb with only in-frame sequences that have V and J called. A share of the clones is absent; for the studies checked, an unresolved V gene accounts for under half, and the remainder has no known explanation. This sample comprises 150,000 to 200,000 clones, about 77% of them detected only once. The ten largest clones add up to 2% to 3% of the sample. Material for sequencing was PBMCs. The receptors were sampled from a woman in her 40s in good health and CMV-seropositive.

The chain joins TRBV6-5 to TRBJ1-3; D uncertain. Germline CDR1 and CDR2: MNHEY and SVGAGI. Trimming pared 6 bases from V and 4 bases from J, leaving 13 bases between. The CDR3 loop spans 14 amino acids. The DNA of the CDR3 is TGTGCCAGCAGCGACCCGACACGGGGAAACACCATATATTTT. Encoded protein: CASSDPTRGNTIYF.

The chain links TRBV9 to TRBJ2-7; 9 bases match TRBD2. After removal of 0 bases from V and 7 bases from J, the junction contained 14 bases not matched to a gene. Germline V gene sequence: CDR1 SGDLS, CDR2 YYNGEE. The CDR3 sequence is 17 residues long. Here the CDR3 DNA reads TGTGCCAGCAGCGTAGATCCAGCGGGAGGCCCCAGGGGAGAGCAGTACTTC. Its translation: CASSVDPAGGPRGEQYF.

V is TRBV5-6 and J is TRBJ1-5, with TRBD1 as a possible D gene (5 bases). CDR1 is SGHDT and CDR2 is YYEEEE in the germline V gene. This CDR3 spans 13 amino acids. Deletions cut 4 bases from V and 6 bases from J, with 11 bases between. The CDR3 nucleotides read TGTGCCAGCAGCGTATTAGGGGTTCAGCCCCAGCATTTT. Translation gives CASSVLGVQPQHF.

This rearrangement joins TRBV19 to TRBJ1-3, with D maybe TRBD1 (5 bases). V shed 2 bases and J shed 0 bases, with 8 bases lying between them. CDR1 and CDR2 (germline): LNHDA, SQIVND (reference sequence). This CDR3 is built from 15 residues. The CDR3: CASSIQGNSGNTIYF. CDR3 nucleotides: TGTGCCAGTAGTATACAGGGAAACTCTGGAAACACCATATATTTT. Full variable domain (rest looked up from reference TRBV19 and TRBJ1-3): DGGITQSPKYLFRKEGQNVTLSCEQNLNHDAMYWYRQDPGQGLRLIYYSQIVNDFQKGDIAEGYSVSREKKESFPLTVTSAQKNPTAFYLCASSIQGNSGNTIYFGEGSWLTVV.

CDR3 sequence (DNA): TGCGCCAGCAGCCAGGAAATAACCGGGACTAGCGGGAGCAATGAGCAGTTCTTC. Amino acids: CASSQEITGTSGSNEQFF. The gene calls are TRBV4-3 and TRBJ2-1; TRBD2 matches 14 bases. This CDR3 contains 18 residues. Germline-derived CDR1 and CDR2 are LGHNA and YSLEER. Trimming at V came to 3 bases and at J to 6 bases, leaving 10 bases not matched to a gene.

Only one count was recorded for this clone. Here the CDR3 reads CASSLDHDSGETQYF. Written as DNA, the CDR3 is TGTGCCAGCAGCTTAGATCATGACAGTGGGGAGACCCAGTACTTC. The chain carries TRBV11-2 and TRBJ2-5, with D perhaps matching TRBD1 (5 bases). CDR3 length: 15 amino acids. Germline V lookup: CDR1 SGHAT, CDR2 FQNNGV. Trimming stripped 0 bases from V and 5 bases from J, with 13 bases between.

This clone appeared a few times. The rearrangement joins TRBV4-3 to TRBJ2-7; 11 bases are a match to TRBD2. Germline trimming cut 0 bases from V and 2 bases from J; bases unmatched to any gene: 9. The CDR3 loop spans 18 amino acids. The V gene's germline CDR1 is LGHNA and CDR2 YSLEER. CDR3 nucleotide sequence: TGCGCCAGCAGCCAAGAGGCTAGCGGGGGGCTTAATCCCTACGAGCAGTACTTC. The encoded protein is CASSQEASGGLNPYEQYF.

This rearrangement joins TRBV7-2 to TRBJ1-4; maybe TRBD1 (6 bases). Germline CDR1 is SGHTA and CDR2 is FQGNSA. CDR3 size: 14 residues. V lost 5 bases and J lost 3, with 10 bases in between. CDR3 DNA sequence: TGTGCCAGCAGCGCCCAGGGGTCTAATGAAAAACTGTTTTTT. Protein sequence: CASSAQGSNEKLFF.

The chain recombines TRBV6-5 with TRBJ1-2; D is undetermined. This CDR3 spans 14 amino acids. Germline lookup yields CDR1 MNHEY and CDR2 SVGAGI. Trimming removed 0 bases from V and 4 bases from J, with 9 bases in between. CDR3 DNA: TGTGCCAGCAGTTACTCAGGTGCGGGCTATGGCTACACCTTC. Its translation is CASSYSGAGYGYTF.

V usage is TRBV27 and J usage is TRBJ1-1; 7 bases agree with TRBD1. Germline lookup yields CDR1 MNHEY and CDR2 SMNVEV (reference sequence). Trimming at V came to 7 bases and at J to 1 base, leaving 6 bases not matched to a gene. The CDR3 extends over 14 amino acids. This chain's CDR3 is CASTPRDRNTEAFF. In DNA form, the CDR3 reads TGTGCCAGCACTCCCCGGGACAGGAACACTGAAGCTTTCTTT.

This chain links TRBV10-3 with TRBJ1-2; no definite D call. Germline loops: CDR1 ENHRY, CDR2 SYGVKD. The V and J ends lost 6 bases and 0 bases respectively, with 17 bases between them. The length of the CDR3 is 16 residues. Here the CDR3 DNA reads TGTGCCATCAGCGCCCGGGGAGGGATAGCTAACTATGGCTACACCTTC. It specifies CAISARGGIANYGYTF.

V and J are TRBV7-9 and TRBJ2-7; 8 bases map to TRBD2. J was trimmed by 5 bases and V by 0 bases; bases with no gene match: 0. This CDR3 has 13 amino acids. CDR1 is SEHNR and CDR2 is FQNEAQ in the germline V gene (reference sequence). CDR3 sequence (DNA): TGTGCCAGCAGCTTAGCCGGGAGGGACGAGCAGTACTTC. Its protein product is CASSLAGRDEQYF. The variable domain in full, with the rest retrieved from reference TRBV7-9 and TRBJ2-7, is DTGVSQNPRHKITKRGQNVTFRCDPISEHNRLYWYRQTLGQGPEFLTYFQNEAQLEKSRLLSDRFSAERPKGSFSTLEIQRTEQGDSAMYLCASSLAGRDEQYFGPGTRLTVT.

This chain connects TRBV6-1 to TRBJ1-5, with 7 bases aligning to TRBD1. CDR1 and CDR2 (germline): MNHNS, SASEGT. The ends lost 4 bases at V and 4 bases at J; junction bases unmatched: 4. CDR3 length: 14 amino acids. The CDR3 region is CASSGNRGNQPQHF. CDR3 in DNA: TGTGCCAGCAGTGGGAACAGGGGAAATCAGCCCCAGCATTTT.

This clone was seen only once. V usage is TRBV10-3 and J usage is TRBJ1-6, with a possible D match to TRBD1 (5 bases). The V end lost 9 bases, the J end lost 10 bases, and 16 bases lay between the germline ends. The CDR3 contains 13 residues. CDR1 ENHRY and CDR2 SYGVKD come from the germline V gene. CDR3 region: CAIKQETGSPLHF. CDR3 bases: TGTGCCATTAAACAGGAGACTGGGTCACCCCTCCACTTT.

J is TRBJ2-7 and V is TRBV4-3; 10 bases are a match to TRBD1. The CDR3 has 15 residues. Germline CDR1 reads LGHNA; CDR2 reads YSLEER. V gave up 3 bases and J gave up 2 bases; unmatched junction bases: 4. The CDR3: CASSQGDRGPYEQYF. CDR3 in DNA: TGCGCCAGCAGCCAGGGGGACAGGGGTCCCTACGAGCAGTACTTC.

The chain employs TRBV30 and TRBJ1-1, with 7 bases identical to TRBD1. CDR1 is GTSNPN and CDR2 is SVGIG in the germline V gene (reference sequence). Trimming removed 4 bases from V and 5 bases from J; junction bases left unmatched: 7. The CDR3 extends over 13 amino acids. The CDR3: CAWKWDRETEAFF. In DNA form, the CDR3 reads TGTGCCTGGAAATGGGACAGAGAGACTGAAGCTTTCTTT.

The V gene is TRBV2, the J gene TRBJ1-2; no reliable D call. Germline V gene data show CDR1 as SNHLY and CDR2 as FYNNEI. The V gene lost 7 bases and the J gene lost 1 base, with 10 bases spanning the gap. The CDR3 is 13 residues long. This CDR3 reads CASNTEYNYGYTF. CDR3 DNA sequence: TGTGCCAGCAACACAGAGTATAACTATGGCTACACCTTC.

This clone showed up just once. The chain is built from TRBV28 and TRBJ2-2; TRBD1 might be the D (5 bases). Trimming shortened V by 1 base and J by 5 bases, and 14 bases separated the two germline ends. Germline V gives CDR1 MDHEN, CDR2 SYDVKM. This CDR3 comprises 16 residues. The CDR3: CASSLYSPGRTGELFF. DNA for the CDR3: TGTGCCAGCAGTTTATATAGCCCAGGGCGGACCGGGGAGCTGTTTTTT.

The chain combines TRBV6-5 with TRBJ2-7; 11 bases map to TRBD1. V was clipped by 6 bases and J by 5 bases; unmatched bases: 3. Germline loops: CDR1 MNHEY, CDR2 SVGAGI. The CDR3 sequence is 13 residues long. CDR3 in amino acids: CASRGQGADEQYF. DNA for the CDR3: TGTGCCAGCAGAGGACAGGGGGCGGACGAGCAGTACTTC.

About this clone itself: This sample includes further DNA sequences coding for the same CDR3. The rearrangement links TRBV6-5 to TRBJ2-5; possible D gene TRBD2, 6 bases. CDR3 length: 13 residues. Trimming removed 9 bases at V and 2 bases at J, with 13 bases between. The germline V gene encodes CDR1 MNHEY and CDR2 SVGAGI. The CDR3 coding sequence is TGTGCCAGTTCCCGCGGAGGGCAAGAGACCCAGTACTTC. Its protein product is CASSRGGQETQYF.

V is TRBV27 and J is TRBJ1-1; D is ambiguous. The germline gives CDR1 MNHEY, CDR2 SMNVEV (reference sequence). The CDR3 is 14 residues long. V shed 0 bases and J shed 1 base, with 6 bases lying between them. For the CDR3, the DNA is TGTGCCAGCAGTTTATCATCAGGGAACACTGAAGCTTTCTTT. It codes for CASSLSSGNTEAFF.

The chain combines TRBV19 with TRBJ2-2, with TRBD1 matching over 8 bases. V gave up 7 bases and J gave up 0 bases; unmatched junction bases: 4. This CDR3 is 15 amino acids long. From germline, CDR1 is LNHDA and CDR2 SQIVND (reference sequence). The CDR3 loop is CASTRQGPNTGELFF. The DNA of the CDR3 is TGTGCCAGTACACGACAGGGGCCGAACACCGGGGAGCTGTTTTTT.

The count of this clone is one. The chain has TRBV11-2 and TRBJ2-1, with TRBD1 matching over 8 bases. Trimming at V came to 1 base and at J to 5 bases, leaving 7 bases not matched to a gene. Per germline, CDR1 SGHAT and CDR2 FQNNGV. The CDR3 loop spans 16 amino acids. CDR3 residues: CASSLAGQGYNNEQFF. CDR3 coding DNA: TGTGCCAGCAGCTTAGCCGGACAGGGATACAACAATGAGCAGTTCTTC.

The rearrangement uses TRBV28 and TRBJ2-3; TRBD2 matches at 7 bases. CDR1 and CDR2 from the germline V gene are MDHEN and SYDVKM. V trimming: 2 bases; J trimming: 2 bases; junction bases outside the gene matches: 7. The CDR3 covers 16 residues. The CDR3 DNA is TGTGCCAGCAGTTTAAATACCGGGACTACCACAGATACGCAGTATTTT. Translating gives CASSLNTGTTTDTQYF.

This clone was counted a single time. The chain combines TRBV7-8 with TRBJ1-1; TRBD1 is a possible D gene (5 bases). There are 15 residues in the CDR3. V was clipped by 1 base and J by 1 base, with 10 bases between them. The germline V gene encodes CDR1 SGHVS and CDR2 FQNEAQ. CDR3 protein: CASSLVDSQNTEAFF. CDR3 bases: TGTGCCAGCAGCTTAGTTGACAGCCAGAACACTGAAGCTTTCTTT.